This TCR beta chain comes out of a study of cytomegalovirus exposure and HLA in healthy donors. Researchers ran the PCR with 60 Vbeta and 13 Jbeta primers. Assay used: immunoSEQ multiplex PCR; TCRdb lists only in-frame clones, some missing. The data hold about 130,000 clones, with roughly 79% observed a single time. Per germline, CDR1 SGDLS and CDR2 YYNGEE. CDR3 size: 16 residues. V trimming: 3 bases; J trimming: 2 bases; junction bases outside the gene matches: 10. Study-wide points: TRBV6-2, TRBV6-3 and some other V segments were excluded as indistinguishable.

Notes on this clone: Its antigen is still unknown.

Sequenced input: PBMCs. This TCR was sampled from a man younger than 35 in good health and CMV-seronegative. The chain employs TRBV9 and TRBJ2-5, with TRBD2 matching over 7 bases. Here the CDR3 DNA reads TGTGCCAGCAGCGCCCGGGGGTGGGGGGGTCAAGAGACCCAGTACTTC. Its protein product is CASSARGWGGQETQYF.